This T cell receptor beta chain was found in a study of T cell responses to AZD1222 COVID-19 vaccine. Study observations and caveats: Compared with day 0, the breadth and depth of the Spike-specific TCR repertoire rose significantly after two doses of AZD1222.

This clone has just a few counts. What it binds is unknown. From germline, CDR1 is MNHEY and CDR2 SVGAGI. The CDR3 extends over 13 amino acids. Trimming shortened V by 8 bases and J by 4 bases, and 14 bases separated the two germline ends. Some clones are missing from TCRdb's copy, which holds only in-frame ones; the method was immunoSEQ multiplex PCR. The profile shows under 150,000 clones, 82% of them singletons. The specimen was peripheral blood, collected on day 0 of MenACWY control vaccination. The rearrangement links TRBV6-5 to TRBJ1-1, with D unresolved. This TCR was sampled from an adult in good health. In DNA, the CDR3 is TGTGCCAGCCGGACTTCGACGGTCACTGAAGCTTTCTTT. Translating it yields CASRTSTVTEAFF.